The clone carrying this T cell receptor beta chain ranks as medium-sized. From germline, CDR1 is LNHDA and CDR2 SQIVND (reference sequence). With 7 bases removed from V and 6 bases from J, the gap between germline ends came to 12 bases. CDR3 size: 12 residues. The record originates from a study of metastatic and nonmetastatic thyroid tumors. For the study at large: Both malignant and benign thyroid patients supplied peripheral blood and tumor or nodule tissue samples, across which the repertoires of these patients were then compared.

TCRdb reanalyzed the PCR reads with MiXCR. The sample gives around 31,000 clones, 15% to 20% of which show up once; about 10% is in the top ten. No patient had received any treatment before thyroid surgery. The V and J genes are TRBV19 and TRBJ1-2; no definite D call. The source is a female donor with papillary thyroid cancer or a benign thyroid nodule (not recorded which). Some clones in this sample may be carry-over from other donors' samples. The sample taken for sequencing was blood. The CDR3 DNA sequence: TGTGCCAGTAAGGGCAGCCACCATGGCTACACCTTC. Amino acid sequence: CASKGSHHGYTF.